The 2 T cell receptor beta chains reported below all come from one sample, sequenced in a study of STAT5B mutations in CD4+ large granular lymphocyte leukemia. Method: immunoSEQ multiplex PCR; TCRdb's copy keeps in-frame clones and lacks some. The sample has around 32,000 clones, roughly 78% seen once. The source material was CD4+ T cells from blood buffy coats. These TCRs come from a human donor in good health.

The V call is TRBV19, the J call TRBJ2-5, with TRBD1 as a possible D gene (6 bases). Germline V gives CDR1 LNHDA, CDR2 SQIVND (reference sequence). CDR3 length: 13 amino acids. Trimming shortened V by 5 bases and J by 5 bases, and 12 bases separated the two germline ends. DNA of the CDR3: TGTGCCAGTAGTGGACAGAGTGGCGAGACCCAGTACTTC. Translating it yields CASSGQSGETQYF.

In this sample, this clone turned up a few times. The rearrangement joins TRBV28 to TRBJ1-2; 8 nucleotides align to TRBD1. With V trimmed by 6 bases and J by 8 bases, 8 bases remained unmatched. The germline V gene has CDR1 MDHEN and CDR2 SYDVKM. This CDR3 region has 13 residues. CDR3 nucleotide sequence: TGTGCCAGCAGGTCAGGACAGGGAGGCGGCTACACCTTC. It is translated as CASRSGQGGGYTF.